This T cell receptor (beta chain) appears in the sequencing data of a study of blood T cells in healthy people across ages. A second PCR, run for roughly 7 to 11 cycles, used a sample-barcoded 5' primer plus a J-beta primer mix. In TCRdb, the 5' RACE reads were re-called with MiXCR into one record per CDR3 protein. The sample lists about 670,000 distinct CDR3 sequences; 40% to 50% were seen once. Germline CDR1 and CDR2: MNHEY and SVGAGI. CDR3 length: 16 residues. Trimming stripped 0 bases from V and 6 bases from J, with 16 bases between. This chain uses TRBV6-5 with TRBJ2-3; weak D call: TRBD1 (5 bases). The TCR was taken from a man older than 75 in good health. Sequencing was done on a sample of blood. CDR3 protein: CASSYSRHRIRDTQYF. The CDR3 region has the DNA TGTGCCAGCAGTTACTCGCGTCACAGGATCAGGGATACGCAGTATTTT.